A selection of T cell receptor beta chains follows, all from one sample in a study of T cell repertoires in cytomegalovirus infection. Using its own MiXCR run on the reads, TCRdb lists one record per CDR3 protein. The repertoire has some 220,000 distinct CDR3 sequences, 38% of them found once; the top ten carry about 60%. These TCRs' antigens remain unknown. Source: CD8+ T cells from cultured PBMCs, taken from culture after CMV antigen stimulation. All receptors come from a human donor in good health (CMV status not recorded). Some clones in this sample may be carry-over from other donors' samples. The CDR3 runs from the conserved cysteine through the conserved F or W. D genes are given only for firm matches. Only part of the rows carry a size: once, few, many, or a class if the clone is expanded.

TRBV7-7,many,TRBJ2-1,.,CASSLEFSGYEQFF,TGTGCTAGCAGCTTGGAGTTTAGTGGTTATGAGCAGTTCTTC
TRBV20-1,.,TRBJ1-5,.,CSAVQPANQPQHF,TGCAGTGCGGTTCAGCCAGCAAATCAGCCCCAGCATTTT
TRBV11-2,.,TRBJ1-1,TRBD1,CASSLGRGRVNTEAFF,TGTGCCAGCAGCTTAGGCAGGGGGCGCGTGAACACTGAAGCTTTCTTT
TRBV19,.,TRBJ2-7,.,CASKQDPSYEQYF,TGTGCCAGTAAACAGGATCCGTCCTACGAGCAGTACTTC
TRBV12-5,.,TRBJ1-1,.,CASGLGKNTEAFF,TGTGCTAGTGGTTTGGGCAAGAACACTGAAGCTTTCTTT
TRBV7-9,many,TRBJ2-3,.,CASSLQEELTDTQYF,TGTGCCAGCAGCTTGCAGGAGGAGTTGACAGATACGCAGTATTTT
TRBV7-2,once,TRBJ1-5,.,CASSFRGLNQPQHF,TGTGCCAGCAGCTTCCGGGGGTTGAATCAGCCCCAGCATTTT
TRBV7-8,many,TRBJ1-5,.,CASSATGSSNQPQHF,TGTGCCAGCAGCGCTACAGGGTCGAGCAATCAGCCCCAGCATTTT
TRBV2,.,TRBJ1-1,TRBD1,CASSEGGQGIMNTEAFF,TGTGCCAGCAGTGAAGGGGGACAGGGGATCATGAACACTGAAGCTTTCTTT
TRBV27,.,TRBJ2-7,.,CASSDSGPYEQYF,TGTGCCAGCAGTGACTCGGGACCCTACGAGCAGTACTTC
TRBV20-1,few,TRBJ1-5,.,CSARAGGQGNQPQHF,TGCAGTGCTAGAGCTGGGGGGCAAGGCAATCAGCCCCAGCATTTT
TRBV7-9,few,TRBJ2-7,.,CASILGLEQYF,TGTGCCAGCATCCTAGGCTTGGAGCAGTACTTC
TRBV7-9,few,TRBJ2-4,.,CASSRARQKNIQYF,TGTGCCAGCAGCCGAGCAAGACAGAAAAACATTCAGTACTTC
TRBV5-1,few,TRBJ2-1,.,CASSPDTGSYNEQFF,TGCGCCAGCAGCCCGGACACGGGATCCTACAATGAGCAGTTCTTC
TRBV19,.,TRBJ2-1,TRBD2,CASRSAGGPYNEQFF,TGTGCCAGTAGGTCGGCGGGAGGGCCTTACAATGAGCAGTTCTTC
TRBV11-2,.,TRBJ2-1,TRBD1,CASSLGRRQGRDEQFF,TGTGCCAGCAGCTTAGGTCGGCGACAGGGAAGGGATGAGCAGTTCTTC
TRBV4-2,.,TRBJ2-1,TRBD2,CASSQDQGTNSYNEQFF,TGTGCCAGCAGCCAAGATCAAGGGACTAACTCCTACAATGAGCAGTTCTTC
TRBV7-8,many,TRBJ1-4,.,CASSLEMSRSEKLFF,TGTGCCAGCAGCTTAGAAATGAGTAGGAGTGAAAAACTGTTTTTT
TRBV9,.,TRBJ2-1,TRBD2,CASSAMLAGVLNEQFF,TGTGCCAGCAGCGCCATGCTAGCGGGAGTTCTCAATGAGCAGTTCTTC
TRBV24-1,.,TRBJ2-2,.,CATSLTGTMNTGELFF,TGTGCCACCAGTTTAACCGGGACAATGAACACCGGGGAGCTGTTTTTT
TRBV11-3,.,TRBJ2-1,.,CASSLEEGGNEQFF,TGTGCCAGCAGCTTAGAAGAGGGGGGCAATGAGCAGTTCTTC
TRBV12-5,.,TRBJ2-1,.,CASVPQGILSYNEQFF,TGTGCTAGTGTTCCCCAGGGGATACTTTCCTACAATGAGCAGTTCTTC
TRBV7-6,few,TRBJ2-7,.,CASSPRRGAPGFQQYF,TGTGCCAGCAGCCCCCGCCGGGGGGCCCCGGGTTTCCAGCAGTACTTC
TRBV12-3/TRBV12-4,many,TRBJ2-1,.,CASTPILGGNEQFF,TGTGCCAGCACCCCGATATTAGGGGGCAATGAGCAGTTCTTC
TRBV7-8,many,TRBJ2-7,TRBD2,CASSLVVAGGAYEQYF,TGTGCCAGCAGCTTAGTGGTAGCGGGAGGAGCCTACGAGCAGTACTTC
TRBV2,.,TRBJ2-7,TRBD1,CARGQGSDEQYF,TGTGCCAGAGGACAGGGTTCGGACGAGCAGTACTTC
TRBV5-1,.,TRBJ2-3,.,CASSLESGPDTQYF,TGCGCCAGCAGCTTGGAATCGGGGCCAGATACGCAGTATTTT
TRBV12-5,many,TRBJ2-2,.,CASGNPRIYVLEFLRNTGELFF,TGTGCTAGTGGTAACCCGAGGATATATGTTTTGGAATTCCTCAGGAACACCGGGGAGCTGTTTTTT
TRBV5-4,.,TRBJ2-7,TRBD1,CASSRRQGPIYEQYF,TGTGCCAGCAGCCGACGACAGGGCCCTATCTACGAGCAGTACTTC
TRBV7-8,.,TRBJ2-3,.,CASSFTVDPFTDTQYF,TGTGCCAGCAGCTTTACGGTCGATCCTTTCACAGATACGCAGTATTTT
TRBV12-3/TRBV12-4,few,TRBJ1-1,.,CASRGTGYTEAFF,TGTGCCAGCAGAGGGACGGGATACACTGAAGCTTTCTTT
TRBV7-8,.,TRBJ1-2,TRBD1,CASSSKTTGHYGYTF,TGTGCCAGCAGCTCGAAAACGACAGGGCACTATGGCTACACCTTC
TRBV7-6,.,TRBJ1-2,.,CASSLDVNYGYTF,TGTGCCAGCAGCTTAGATGTCAACTATGGCTACACCTTC
TRBV6-1,few,TRBJ2-1,TRBD2,CASSEKGLADEQFF,TGTGCCAGCAGTGAAAAGGGACTAGCCGATGAGCAGTTCTTC
TRBV23-1,.,TRBJ2-1,.,CASNEGRGEQFF,TGCGCCAGCAACGAGGGGCGCGGTGAGCAGTTCTTC
TRBV6-2/TRBV6-3,many,TRBJ2-1,TRBD2,CASSYSPSTSGRYNEQFF,TGTGCCAGCAGTTACTCGCCCAGCACTAGCGGAAGGTACAATGAGCAGTTCTTC
TRBV20-1,few,TRBJ2-1,TRBD2,CSASGLAGGRYNEQFF,TGCAGTGCTAGCGGACTAGCGGGGGGCCGGTACAATGAGCAGTTCTTC
TRBV7-9,.,TRBJ2-7,.,CASSSGAGSSYEQYF,TGTGCCAGCAGCTCGGGGGCCGGCAGCTCCTACGAGCAGTACTTC
TRBV6-1,once,TRBJ2-7,TRBD2,CASRGTSGSHEQYF,TGTGCCAGCAGGGGGACTAGCGGGAGCCACGAGCAGTACTTC
TRBV6-6,.,TRBJ2-5,TRBD2,CASSYSAGGRETQYF,TGTGCCAGCAGTTACTCCGCGGGAGGGAGAGAGACCCAGTACTTC